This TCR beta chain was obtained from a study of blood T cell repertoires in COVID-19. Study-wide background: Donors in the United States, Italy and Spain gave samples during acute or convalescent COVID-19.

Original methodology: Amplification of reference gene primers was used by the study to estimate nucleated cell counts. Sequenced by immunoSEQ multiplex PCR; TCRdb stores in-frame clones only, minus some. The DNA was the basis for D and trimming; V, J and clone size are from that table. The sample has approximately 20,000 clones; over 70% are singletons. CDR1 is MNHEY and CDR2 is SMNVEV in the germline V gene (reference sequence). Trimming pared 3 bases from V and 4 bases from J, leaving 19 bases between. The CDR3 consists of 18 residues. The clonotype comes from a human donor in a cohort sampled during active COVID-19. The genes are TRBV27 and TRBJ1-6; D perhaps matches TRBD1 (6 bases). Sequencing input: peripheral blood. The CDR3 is CASSFDGTPSLYNSPLHF. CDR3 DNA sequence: TGTGCCAGCAGTTTCGATGGGACACCCTCTCTTTATAATTCACCCCTCCACTTT.